This TCR beta chain was observed in a study of blood T cell repertoires in COVID-19. TCRdb's copy holds only in-frame clones and misses some; the assay was immunoSEQ multiplex PCR. Here the sample spans roughly 110,000 clones, 84% being singletons. CDR3 length: 17 residues. CDR1 and CDR2 (germline): KGHSH, LQKENI. The V end was cut by 3 bases, the J end by 0 bases, with 16 bases between. The specimen sequenced was peripheral blood. The sequence came from a woman between 40 and 50 years old with acute or convalescent COVID-19. The chain uses TRBV18 and TRBJ2-3; D might be TRBD2 (5 bases). CDR3 in amino acids: CASSPQEEITSTDTQYF. CDR3 bases: TGTGCCAGCTCACCTCAGGAGGAGATTACAAGCACAGATACGCAGTATTTT. Complete variable domain (other parts from reference TRBV18 and TRBJ2-3): NAGVMQNPRHLVRRRGQEARLRCSPMKGHSHVYWYRQLPEEGLKFMVYLQKENIIDESGMPKERFSAEFPKEGPSILRIQQVVRGDSAAYFCASSPQEEITSTDTQYFGPGTRLTVL.